The 16 T cell receptor beta chains reported below all come from one sample, sequenced in a study of T-cell reconstitution after alpha-beta-depleted transplantation in children. Unique molecular identifiers tagged the TCRbeta library. In TCRdb, the PCR reads were re-called with MiXCR into one record per CDR3 protein. The sample lists fewer than 550,000 distinct CDR3 sequences, approximately 11% seen once, with 4.5% to 7% in the top ten. The sample in question was PBMCs from the stem cell graft donor, obtained from the stem cell graft. These receptors originate from a human donor who donated a stem cell graft to a child with acute myeloid leukemia.

This clonotype has a handful of counts. The chain recombines TRBV7-2 with TRBJ2-1; D remains unclear. Germline V lookup: CDR1 SGHTA, CDR2 FQGNSA. V lost 7 bases, J lost 4 bases, and 17 bases lay in between. The CDR3 loop spans 15 amino acids. The CDR3 region is CASTWGTAPYNEQFF. CDR3 DNA sequence: TGTGCCAGCACCTGGGGAACTGCCCCATACAATGAGCAGTTCTTC.

This clonotype was seen a handful of times. The gene calls are TRBV29-1 and TRBJ2-7; D perhaps matches TRBD2 (6 bases). Trimming removed 4 bases from V and 4 bases from J, with 20 bases in between. There are 15 residues in the CDR3. CDR1 is SQVTM, CDR2 ANQGSEA, per germline. CDR3 amino acids: CSVALLAASSYEQYF. For the CDR3, the DNA is TGCAGCGTTGCCCTACTAGCTGCCTCATCTTACGAGCAGTACTTC.

This clonotype was seen ten or more times. The J gene is TRBJ2-4, the V gene TRBV20-1, with D possibly matching TRBD1 (7 bases). V was trimmed by 8 bases and J by 0 bases, leaving 11 bases between them. The germline CDR1 and CDR2 sequences are DFQATT and SNEGSKA (reference sequence). The CDR3 totals 13 residues. CDR3 protein: CSTGDLAKNIQYF. Written as DNA, the CDR3 is TGCAGTACAGGGGACTTAGCCAAAAACATTCAGTACTTC.

The sample holds a few counts of this clonotype. The chain recombines TRBV11-2 with TRBJ2-4, with unresolved D. Germline loops: CDR1 SGHAT, CDR2 FQNNGV. Trimming removed 4 bases from V and 0 bases from J, with 13 bases in between. This CDR3 contains 16 residues. DNA for the CDR3: TGTGCCAGCAGCTCATGGGCGAGACTAGCCAAAAACATTCAGTACTTC. This translates into CASSSWARLAKNIQYF.

This clonotype was counted at least ten times. The chain links TRBV15 to TRBJ2-4; D remains unclear. This CDR3 has 15 residues. Trimming cost V 5 bases and J 4 bases, with 15 bases left between them. From germline, CDR1 is LNHNV and CDR2 YYDKDF (reference sequence). This CDR3 reads CATSVLDGSKNIQYF. In DNA form, the CDR3 reads TGTGCCACCAGCGTTCTGGACGGATCGAAAAACATTCAGTACTTC.

The J gene is TRBJ2-1, the V gene TRBV10-3; 9 bases map to TRBD2. This CDR3 spans 15 amino acids. With 3 bases clipped from V and 7 bases from J, the junction kept 7 bases outside the gene matches. The germline CDR1 and CDR2 sequences are ENHRY and SYGVKD. CDR3 nucleotide sequence: TGTGCCATCAGTGATTCTAGCGGGACGGTGAATGAGCAGTTCTTC. Translating it yields CAISDSSGTVNEQFF.

Ten or more counts support this clonotype. The gene calls are TRBV5-5 and TRBJ2-2; no clear D. The CDR3 is 14 amino acids. V lost 2 bases and J 1 base, leaving 6 bases between the germline ends. Looked up from germline, CDR1 is SGHKS and CDR2 is YYEKEE (reference sequence). CDR3: CASSLSLNTGELFF. CDR3 coding DNA: TGTGCCAGCAGCTTAAGCCTGAACACCGGGGAGCTGTTTTTT.

This clonotype was observed a handful of times. The chain has TRBV12-3 or TRBV12-4 and TRBJ2-2, with 8 bases matching TRBD1. This CDR3 region has 16 residues. The trim removed 3 bases at V and 6 bases at J, leaving 9 bases unmatched. For the CDR3, the DNA is TGTGCCAGCAGTTTGGTCCCAGGGGGCGCATCCGGGGAGCTGTTTTTT. Translated, it gives CASSLVPGGASGELFF.

The sample holds a few counts of this clonotype. The chain couples TRBV20-1 to TRBJ2-1; D may correspond to TRBD1 or TRBD2 (6 bases each). The CDR3 contains 14 residues. The germline gives CDR1 DFQATT, CDR2 SNEGSKA (reference sequence). The V and J ends lost 0 bases and 10 bases respectively, with 16 bases between them. The CDR3 region has the DNA TGCAGTGCTAGAGACCCTAGGGGGGCCTCAGAGCAGTTCTTC. Translation gives CSARDPRGASEQFF.

The chain couples TRBV11-3 to TRBJ2-2; the D gene is possibly TRBD1 (6 bases). Trimming took 5 bases from V and 3 from J, leaving 19 bases between them. CDR1 SGHNT and CDR2 YENEEA come from the germline V gene. The CDR3 extends over 17 amino acids. CDR3 amino acids: CASSPRPSTGHTGELFF. The CDR3 DNA sequence: TGTGCCAGCAGCCCCCGGCCTTCAACAGGGCACACCGGGGAGCTGTTTTTT. Based on the CDR3 plus reference TRBV11-3 and TRBJ2-2, the full variable domain is EAGVVQSPRYKIIEKKQPVAFWCNPISGHNTLYWYLQNLGQGPELLIRYENEEAVDDSQLPKDRFSAERLKGVDSTLKIQPAELGDSAVYLCASSPRPSTGHTGELFFGEGSRLTVL.

This rearrangement joins TRBV30 to TRBJ1-4, with D perhaps matching TRBD1 (5 bases). This CDR3 contains 14 residues. Germline V gives CDR1 GTSNPN, CDR2 SVGIG (reference sequence). V was clipped by 1 base and J by 4 bases, with 10 bases between them. The CDR3 coding sequence is TGTGCCTGGAGTGAAGGGGAGGTTAATGAAAAACTGTTTTTT. It yields the protein CAWSEGEVNEKLFF.

This sequence joins TRBV12-3 or TRBV12-4 and TRBJ1-2; tentatively, D is TRBD1 (6 bases). The CDR3 consists of 14 residues. Deletions cut 4 bases from V and 0 bases from J, with 9 bases between. DNA of the CDR3: TGTGCCAGCAGTTGGGGGCAGACTAACTATGGCTACACCTTC. It yields the protein CASSWGQTNYGYTF.

The chain has TRBV11-2 and TRBJ2-1; 9 bases agree with TRBD1. CDR1 is SGHAT, CDR2 FQNNGV, per germline. Trimming at V came to 5 bases and at J to 10 bases, leaving 6 bases not matched to a gene. The length of the CDR3 is 13 residues. CDR3 sequence (DNA): TGTGCCAGCAGCCGTAAGACAGGGGGGGAGCAGTTCTTC. This gives the protein CASSRKTGGEQFF.

This clonotype was detected many times. The J gene is TRBJ1-1, the V gene TRBV5-1, with 7 bases identical to TRBD1. V dropped 3 bases and J dropped 1; count of bases not matched to a gene: 6. The germline CDR1 and CDR2 sequences are SGHRS and YFSETQ. CDR3 length: 15 residues. In DNA, the CDR3 is TGCGCCAGCAGCTCGGCCGGGACAGAGAACACTGAAGCTTTCTTT. It yields the protein CASSSAGTENTEAFF.

J is TRBJ2-1 and V is TRBV11-2; 9 bases are a match to TRBD2. Germline V gene data show CDR1 as SGHAT and CDR2 as FQNNGV. The CDR3 is 19 amino acids. The V and J ends lost 0 bases and 7 bases, in that order; junction bases with no gene match: 16. This CDR3 reads CASSLEGLGSGRSSNEQFF. For the CDR3, the DNA is TGTGCCAGCAGCTTAGAGGGTTTGGGTAGCGGGAGATCGAGTAATGAGCAGTTCTTC. Looking up the rest from reference TRBV11-2 and TRBJ2-1 gives the full variable domain: EAGVAQSPRYKIIEKRQSVAFWCNPISGHATLYWYQQILGQGPKLLIQFQNNGVVDDSQLPKDRFSAERLKGVDSTLKIQPAKLEDSAVYLCASSLEGLGSGRSSNEQFFGPGTRLTVL.

The gene calls are TRBV20-1 and TRBJ2-3; TRBD2 matches at 8 bases. The CDR3 extends over 13 amino acids. Germline-derived CDR1 and CDR2 are DFQATT and SNEGSKA (reference sequence). V lost 3 bases, J lost 2 bases, and 1 base stayed unmatched. The DNA of the CDR3 is TGCAGTGCTAGTAGCGGGGCCACAGATACGCAGTATTTT. As protein: CSASSGATDTQYF.